The TCR beta chain under discussion was sequenced for a study of cytomegalovirus exposure and HLA in healthy donors. This clone was detected once. The PCR was carried out with 60 Vbeta primers and 13 Jbeta primers. Generated by immunoSEQ multiplex PCR, the TCRdb table keeps only in-frame clones and is missing some. The sample consists of over 200,000 clones, 70% to 80% of them appearing once. Material: PBMCs. The TCR originated in a woman aged 60-70 years in good health and CMV-seropositive.

The CDR3 is CASSTPGGGNTEAFF. The DNA of the CDR3 is TGTGCCAGCAGCACCCCCGGGGGAGGGAACACTGAAGCTTTCTTT. The gene calls are TRBV28 and TRBJ1-1; weak D call: TRBD1 (5 bases). V shed 6 bases and J shed 1 base, with 15 bases lying between them. The CDR3 totals 15 residues. Germline V gives CDR1 MDHEN, CDR2 SYDVKM.